Listed below are T cell receptor beta chains from one sample, sequenced in a study of blood T cell repertoires in COVID-19. Generated by immunoSEQ multiplex PCR, the TCRdb table keeps only in-frame clones and is missing some. The table lists over 150,000 clones, more than 70% of them singletons. The sequenced material came from peripheral blood. All receptors derive from a man aged 50 to 60 with COVID-19, enrolled during active disease. The CDR3 runs from the conserved cysteine through the conserved F or W. The D gene is left open where the match is weak. Clone size is given for some rows only: seen once, a few or many times, or a class if the clone is expanded.

j_gene,abundance,v_gene,d_gene,CDR3aa,CDR3nt
TRBJ2-3,.,TRBV3-1/TRBV3-2,.,CASSQVISTDTQYF,TGTGCCAGCAGCCAAGTAATAAGCACAGATACGCAGTATTTT
TRBJ2-3,.,TRBV6-5,TRBD2,CASSTSGSPADTQYF,TGTGCCAGCAGTACTAGCGGGAGTCCCGCAGATACGCAGTATTTT
TRBJ1-2,.,TRBV7-8,TRBD1,CASSPRQGLANNYGYTF,TGTGCCAGCAGCCCACGACAGGGCCTGGCGAATAACTATGGCTACACCTTC
TRBJ1-4,.,TRBV7-6,.,CASSSHRATNEKLFF,TGTGCCAGCAGCTCTCACAGAGCAACTAATGAAAAACTGTTTTTT
TRBJ1-5,.,TRBV6-1,TRBD1,CASSDNRGRGKPQHF,TGTGCCAGCAGTGACAACAGGGGGCGAGGTAAGCCCCAGCATTTT
TRBJ2-7,few,TRBV9,.,CASSVEAAPYEQYF,TGTGCCAGCAGCGTAGAAGCTGCGCCCTACGAGCAGTACTTC
TRBJ2-3,.,TRBV10-3,.,CAISDARHTDTQYF,TGTGCCATCAGTGACGCCAGGCACACAGATACGCAGTATTTT
TRBJ2-3,.,TRBV7-3,.,CASSLYGQGGTDTQYF,TGTGCCAGCAGCTTATATGGTCAGGGCGGCACAGATACGCAGTATTTT
TRBJ1-1,.,TRBV10-3,.,CAISVGTTEAFF,TGTGCCATCAGTGTCGGGACAACTGAAGCTTTCTTT
TRBJ2-1,.,TRBV29-1,TRBD2,CRFREWREEILYNEQFF,TGCAGGTTCAGAGAGTGGCGGGAGGAGATTCTGTACAATGAGCAGTTCTTC
TRBJ1-1,.,TRBV4-2,.,CASSQEVRSTEAFF,TGTGCCAGCAGCCAAGAGGTGCGTAGCACTGAAGCTTTCTTT
TRBJ1-2,.,TRBV3-1/TRBV3-2,TRBD1,CASSQPGQGNYGYTF,TGTGCCAGCAGCCAACCGGGACAGGGGAACTATGGCTACACCTTC
TRBJ2-1,.,TRBV5-1,TRBD1,CASSQGQAANEQFF,TGCGCCAGCAGCCAAGGACAGGCTGCTAATGAGCAGTTCTTC
TRBJ2-3,.,TRBV3-1/TRBV3-2,TRBD2,CARESGVVTDTQYF,TGTGCCAGGGAAAGCGGGGTGGTAACAGATACGCAGTATTTT
TRBJ2-1,.,TRBV27,TRBD2,CASSLGRASGSYEQFF,TGTGCCAGCAGTTTAGGAAGGGCTAGCGGGAGTTATGAGCAGTTCTTC
TRBJ2-7,.,TRBV11-2,TRBD1,CASSPGTGGWEQYF,TGTGCCAGCAGCCCCGGGACAGGGGGCTGGGAGCAGTACTTC
TRBJ2-7,once,TRBV7-8,.,CASSFETSSIHEQYF,TGTGCCAGCAGCTTCGAAACTAGTAGTATCCACGAGCAGTACTTC
TRBJ2-7,.,TRBV6-5,.,CASSYSGQGIGEQYF,TGTGCCAGCAGTTACTCGGGGCAGGGGATTGGCGAGCAGTACTTC
TRBJ1-1,few,TRBV11-2,TRBD1,CAVRGQPNTEAFF,TGTGCCGTCCGGGGACAGCCCAACACTGAAGCTTTCTTT
TRBJ1-1,.,TRBV28,.,CASSLWQVGGTEAFF,TGTGCCAGCAGTTTATGGCAGGTCGGGGGCACTGAAGCTTTCTTT
TRBJ1-1,.,TRBV19,.,CASSGRVNTEAFF,TGTGCCAGTAGTGGCAGGGTTAACACTGAAGCTTTCTTT
TRBJ1-4,.,TRBV4-1,.,CASSQDELGLSTTNEKLFF,TGCGCCAGCAGCCAAGACGAGTTAGGACTCTCAACAACTAATGAAAAACTGTTTTTT
TRBJ2-7,.,TRBV5-1,.,CASSPGEGSYEQYF,TGCGCCAGCAGCCCGGGTGAGGGATCCTACGAGCAGTACTTC
TRBJ2-5,once,TRBV5-4,.,CASSPDRGRQETQYF,TGTGCCAGCAGCCCGGATCGCGGTCGACAGGAGACCCAGTACTTC
TRBJ2-5,.,TRBV12-5,.,CASGRGAEETQYF,TGTGCTAGCGGACGGGGGGCTGAAGAGACCCAGTACTTC
TRBJ1-1,.,TRBV6-5,TRBD1,CASARTGDRSTEAFF,TGTGCCAGCGCCCGGACAGGGGACAGGAGTACTGAAGCTTTCTTT
TRBJ1-5,few,TRBV4-1,TRBD1,CASSQEVTGDQPQHF,TGCGCCAGCAGCCAAGAGGTGACAGGGGACCAGCCCCAGCATTTT
TRBJ2-3,.,TRBV5-1,.,CASTDLQGTDTQYF,TGCGCCAGCACCGATCTGCAGGGCACAGATACGCAGTATTTT
TRBJ1-5,.,TRBV6-2/TRBV6-3,.,CASSAAGSNQPQHF,TGTGCCAGCAGTGCCGCGGGGAGCAATCAGCCCCAGCATTTT
TRBJ2-5,.,TRBV6-1,TRBD2,CASSVESRGGVARETQYF,TGTGCCAGCAGTGTGGAGAGCCGCGGGGGGGTGGCACGAGAGACCCAGTACTTC
TRBJ2-1,.,TRBV27,TRBD2,CASRKLAGGYNEQFF,TGTGCCAGCAGAAAACTAGCGGGGGGGTACAATGAGCAGTTCTTC
TRBJ2-2,.,TRBV6-5,.,CASSKPSDTGELFF,TGTGCCAGCAGTAAACCTAGCGATACCGGGGAGCTGTTTTTT
TRBJ2-2,.,TRBV28,TRBD1,CASSSQGAGTGELFF,TGTGCCAGCAGCAGTCAGGGGGCGGGCACCGGGGAGCTGTTTTTT
TRBJ1-2,.,TRBV4-1,TRBD1,CASSQDRTGRNYGYTF,TGCGCCAGCAGCCAAGACCGGACAGGGAGGAACTATGGCTACACCTTC
TRBJ1-2,.,TRBV5-4,.,CASSREGLGANYGYTF,TGTGCCAGCAGCCGGGAAGGCCTGGGGGCGAACTATGGCTACACCTTC
TRBJ1-1,.,TRBV10-1,.,CASSNQGKTFF,TGCGCCAGCAGTAATCAGGGGAAGACTTTCTTT
TRBJ2-7,.,TRBV19,.,CASSMRHPRSYEQYF,TGTGCCAGTAGTATGAGACACCCGAGATCCTACGAGCAGTACTTC
TRBJ2-7,few,TRBV5-1,TRBD1,CASSPGTGYSYEQYF,TGCGCCAGCAGCCCCGGGACAGGGTACTCCTACGAGCAGTACTTC
TRBJ2-3,.,TRBV6-6,TRBD1,CASSVRRTGGTDTQYF,TGTGCCAGCAGTGTACGAAGGACAGGGGGCACAGATACGCAGTATTTT
TRBJ2-7,once,TRBV6-5,TRBD2,CASSYIGGEQYF,TGTGCCAGCAGTTACATCGGGGGGGAGCAGTACTTC
TRBJ1-5,.,TRBV19,TRBD1,CASRDPGQSFGRNQPQHF,TGTGCCAGTAGGGATCCGGGACAGTCTTTTGGCCGTAATCAGCCCCAGCATTTT
TRBJ1-1,few,TRBV6-5,.,CASSFRGGSEAFF,TGTGCCAGCAGTTTCAGGGGAGGGTCTGAAGCTTTCTTT
TRBJ2-5,.,TRBV21-1,.,CASSKERKETQYF,TGTGCCAGCAGCAAAGAGAGGAAAGAGACCCAGTACTTC
TRBJ2-7,once,TRBV6-1,.,CASSEREGYEQYF,TGTGCCAGCAGTGAAAGAGAGGGATACGAGCAGTACTTC
TRBJ2-3,.,TRBV30,TRBD2,CAWSILAGGPRDTQYF,TGTGCCTGGAGTATCTTAGCGGGGGGGCCAAGAGATACGCAGTATTTT
TRBJ2-1,.,TRBV6-6,.,CASSDRNEQFF,TGTGCCAGCAGTGACAGGAATGAGCAGTTCTTC
TRBJ2-2,.,TRBV30,.,CAWIGGQGTGELFF,TGTGCCTGGATTGGGGGCCAAGGGACCGGGGAGCTGTTTTTT
TRBJ2-7,once,TRBV10-3,.,CAISESPGVDEQYF,TGTGCCATCAGTGAGTCTCCGGGAGTTGACGAGCAGTACTTC
TRBJ2-2,.,TRBV4-2,.,CASSQELRGGTGELFF,TGTGCCAGCAGCCAAGAACTTCGAGGGGGCACCGGGGAGCTGTTTTTT
TRBJ2-3,.,TRBV27,.,CASMGLTRTDTQYF,TGTGCCAGCATGGGGCTAACCCGAACAGATACGCAGTATTTT
TRBJ2-7,.,TRBV29-1,TRBD1,CSVEKGTVGFYEQYF,TGCAGCGTTGAAAAAGGGACAGTGGGGTTCTACGAGCAGTACTTC
TRBJ2-5,.,TRBV29-1,TRBD1,CSVERDRGRSETQYF,TGCAGCGTTGAGAGGGACAGGGGCCGTAGTGAGACCCAGTACTTC
TRBJ2-2,.,TRBV28,TRBD2,CASSFLAGANTGELFF,TGTGCCAGCAGTTTCTTGGCGGGGGCGAACACCGGGGAGCTGTTTTTT
TRBJ2-3,.,TRBV24-1,TRBD2,CATSGRGDTDTQYF,TGTGCCACCAGTGGTCGGGGGGACACAGATACGCAGTATTTT